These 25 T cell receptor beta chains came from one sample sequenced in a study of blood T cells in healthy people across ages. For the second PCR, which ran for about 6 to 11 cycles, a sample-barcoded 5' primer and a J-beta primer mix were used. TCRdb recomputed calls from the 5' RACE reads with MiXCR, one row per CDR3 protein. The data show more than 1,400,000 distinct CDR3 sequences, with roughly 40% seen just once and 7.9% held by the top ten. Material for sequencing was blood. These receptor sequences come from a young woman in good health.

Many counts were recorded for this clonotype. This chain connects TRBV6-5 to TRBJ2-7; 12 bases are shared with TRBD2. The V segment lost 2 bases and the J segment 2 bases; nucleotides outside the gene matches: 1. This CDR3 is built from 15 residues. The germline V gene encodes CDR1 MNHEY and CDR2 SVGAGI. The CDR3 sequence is CASSYRLAGAYEQYF. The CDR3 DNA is TGTGCCAGCAGTTACCGACTAGCGGGAGCCTACGAGCAGTACTTC.

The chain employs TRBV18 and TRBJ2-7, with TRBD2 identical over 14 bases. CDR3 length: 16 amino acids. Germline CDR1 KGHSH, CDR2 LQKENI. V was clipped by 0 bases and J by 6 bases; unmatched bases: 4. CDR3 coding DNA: TGTGCCAGCTCACCACCTGGACTAGCGGGGGGCGCCGAGCAGTACTTC. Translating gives CASSPPGLAGGAEQYF. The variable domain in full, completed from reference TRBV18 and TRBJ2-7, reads NAGVMQNPRHLVRRRGQEARLRCSPMKGHSHVYWYRQLPEEGLKFMVYLQKENIIDESGMPKERFSAEFPKEGPSILRIQQVVRGDSAAYFCASSPPGLAGGAEQYFGPGTRLTVT.

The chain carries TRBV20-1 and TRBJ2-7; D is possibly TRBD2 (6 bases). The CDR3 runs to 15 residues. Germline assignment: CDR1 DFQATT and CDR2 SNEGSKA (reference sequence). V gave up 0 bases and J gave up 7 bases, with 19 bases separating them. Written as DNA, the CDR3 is TGCAGTGCTAGAGACCCGGGAGCCCCTGTGGGGGAGCAGTACTTC. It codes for CSARDPGAPVGEQYF.

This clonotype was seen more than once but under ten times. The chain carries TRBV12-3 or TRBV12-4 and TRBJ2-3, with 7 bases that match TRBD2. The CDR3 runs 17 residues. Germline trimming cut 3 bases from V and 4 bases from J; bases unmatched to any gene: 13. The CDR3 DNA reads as TGTGCCAGCAGTTTCGGGGTTTCAGCGGGGTTCGCAGATACGCAGTATTTT. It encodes CASSFGVSAGFADTQYF.

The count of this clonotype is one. CDR3 bases: TGCAGTGCTAGTACAGGGTCAGATACGCAGTATTTT. Translated, it gives CSASTGSDTQYF. The rearrangement links TRBV20-1 to TRBJ2-3; possible D gene TRBD1, 6 bases. V was shortened by 3 bases and J by 4 bases, with 8 bases between the two germline ends. The CDR3 sequence is 12 residues long. The germline V gene encodes CDR1 DFQATT and CDR2 SNEGSKA (reference sequence).

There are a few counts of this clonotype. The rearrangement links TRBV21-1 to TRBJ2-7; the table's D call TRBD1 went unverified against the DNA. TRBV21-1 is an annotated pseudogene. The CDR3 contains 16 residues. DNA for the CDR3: TGTGCCAGCAGCAATTTAGATAACCGGGCTTTGTACGAGCAGTACTTC. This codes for CASSNLDNRALYEQYF.

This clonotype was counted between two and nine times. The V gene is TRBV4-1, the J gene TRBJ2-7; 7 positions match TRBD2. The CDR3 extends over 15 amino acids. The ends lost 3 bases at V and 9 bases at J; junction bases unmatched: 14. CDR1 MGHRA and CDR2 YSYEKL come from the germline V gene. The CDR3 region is CASSQEKSTSYRQYF. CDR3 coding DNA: TGCGCCAGCAGCCAGGAGAAGTCGACTAGCTATAGGCAGTACTTC.

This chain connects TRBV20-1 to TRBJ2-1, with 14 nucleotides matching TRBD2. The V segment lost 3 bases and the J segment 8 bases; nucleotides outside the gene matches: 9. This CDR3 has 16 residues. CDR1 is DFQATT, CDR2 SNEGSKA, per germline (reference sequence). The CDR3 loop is CSARSGGLAGVDEQFF. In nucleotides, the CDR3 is TGCAGTGCTAGGTCAGGGGGACTAGCGGGAGTGGATGAGCAGTTCTTC.

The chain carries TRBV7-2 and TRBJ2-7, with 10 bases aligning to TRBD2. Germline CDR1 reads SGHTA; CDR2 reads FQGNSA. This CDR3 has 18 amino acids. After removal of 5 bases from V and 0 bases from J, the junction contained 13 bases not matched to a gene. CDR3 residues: CASSNLGRASGSSYEQYF. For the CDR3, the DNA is TGTGCCAGCAGCAACCTTGGCCGGGCTAGCGGGAGCTCCTACGAGCAGTACTTC.

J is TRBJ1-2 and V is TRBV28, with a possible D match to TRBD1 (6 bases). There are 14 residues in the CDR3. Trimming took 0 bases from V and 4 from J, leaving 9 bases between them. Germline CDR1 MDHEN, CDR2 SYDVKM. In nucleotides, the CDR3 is TGTGCCAGCAGTTTATGGGGGACAACCTATGGCTACACCTTC. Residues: CASSLWGTTYGYTF.

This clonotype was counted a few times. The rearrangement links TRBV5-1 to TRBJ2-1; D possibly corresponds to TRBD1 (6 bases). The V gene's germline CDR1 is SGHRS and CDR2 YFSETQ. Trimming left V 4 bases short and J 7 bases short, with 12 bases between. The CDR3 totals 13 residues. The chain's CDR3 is CASSGPQGNEQFF. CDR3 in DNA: TGCGCCAGCAGCGGCCCACAGGGAAATGAGCAGTTCTTC.

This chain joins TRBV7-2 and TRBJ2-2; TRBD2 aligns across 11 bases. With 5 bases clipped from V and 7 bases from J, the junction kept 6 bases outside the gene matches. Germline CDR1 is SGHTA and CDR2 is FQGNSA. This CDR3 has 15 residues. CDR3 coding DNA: TGTGCCAGCAGCCGTAGCGGGGGGGTGAACGGGGAGCTGTTTTTT. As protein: CASSRSGGVNGELFF.

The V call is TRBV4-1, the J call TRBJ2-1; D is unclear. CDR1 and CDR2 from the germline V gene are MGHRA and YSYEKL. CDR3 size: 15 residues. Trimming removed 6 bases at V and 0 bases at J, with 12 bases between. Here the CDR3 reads CASRRISTSYNEQFF. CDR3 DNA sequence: TGCGCCAGCAGACGCATCTCCACCTCCTACAATGAGCAGTTCTTC.

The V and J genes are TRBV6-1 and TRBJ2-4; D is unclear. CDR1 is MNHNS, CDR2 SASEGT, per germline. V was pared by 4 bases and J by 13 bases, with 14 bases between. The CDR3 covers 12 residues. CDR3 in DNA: TGTGCCAGCAGTGGAAGTGACCTCACCCAGTACTTC. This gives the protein CASSGSDLTQYF.

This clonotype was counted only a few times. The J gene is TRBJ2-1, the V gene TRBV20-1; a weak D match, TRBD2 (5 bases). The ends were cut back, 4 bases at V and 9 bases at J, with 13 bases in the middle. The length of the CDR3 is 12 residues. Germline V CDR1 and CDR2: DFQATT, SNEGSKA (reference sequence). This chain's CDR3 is CSATKSGAEQFF. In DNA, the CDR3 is TGCAGTGCTACGAAGAGCGGAGCTGAGCAGTTCTTC.

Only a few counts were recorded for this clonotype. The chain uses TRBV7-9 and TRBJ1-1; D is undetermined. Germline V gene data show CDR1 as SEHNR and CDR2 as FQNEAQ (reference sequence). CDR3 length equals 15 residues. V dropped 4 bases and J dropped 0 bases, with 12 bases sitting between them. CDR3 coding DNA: TGTGCCAGCAGCTCCGTCACGCTAATGAACACTGAAGCTTTCTTT. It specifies CASSSVTLMNTEAFF. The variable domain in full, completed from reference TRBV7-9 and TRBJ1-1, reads DTGVSQNPRHKITKRGQNVTFRCDPISEHNRLYWYRQTLGQGPEFLTYFQNEAQLEKSRLLSDRFSAERPKGSFSTLEIQRTEQGDSAMYLCASSSVTLMNTEAFFGQGTRLTVV.

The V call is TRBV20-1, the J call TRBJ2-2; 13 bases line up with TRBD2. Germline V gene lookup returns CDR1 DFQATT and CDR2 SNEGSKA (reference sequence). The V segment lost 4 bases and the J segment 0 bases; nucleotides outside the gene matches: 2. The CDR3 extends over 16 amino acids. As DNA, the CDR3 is TGCAGTGCTACCGGGACTAGCGGGGCGAACACCGGGGAGCTGTTTTTT. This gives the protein CSATGTSGANTGELFF.

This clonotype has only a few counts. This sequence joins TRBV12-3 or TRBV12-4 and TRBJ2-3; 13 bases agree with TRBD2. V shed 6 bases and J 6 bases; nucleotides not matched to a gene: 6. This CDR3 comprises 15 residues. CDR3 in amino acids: CASRGTSGTRDTQYF. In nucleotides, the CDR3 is TGTGCCAGCAGGGGGACTAGCGGGACTCGGGATACGCAGTATTTT.

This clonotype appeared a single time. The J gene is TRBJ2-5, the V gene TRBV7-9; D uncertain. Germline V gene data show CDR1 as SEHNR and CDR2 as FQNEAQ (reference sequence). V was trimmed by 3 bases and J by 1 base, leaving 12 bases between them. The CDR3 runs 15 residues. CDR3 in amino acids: CASSLEMRSQETQYF. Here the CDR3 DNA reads TGTGCCAGCAGCTTGGAGATGAGGAGCCAAGAGACCCAGTACTTC.

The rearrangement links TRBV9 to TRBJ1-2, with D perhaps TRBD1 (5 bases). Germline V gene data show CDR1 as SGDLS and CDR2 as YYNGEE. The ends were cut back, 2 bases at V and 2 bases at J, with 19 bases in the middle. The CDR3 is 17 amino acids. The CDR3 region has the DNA TGTGCCAGCAGCGTGGCCTCCTGGGGCAGGGTAAACTATGGCTACACCTTC. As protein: CASSVASWGRVNYGYTF.

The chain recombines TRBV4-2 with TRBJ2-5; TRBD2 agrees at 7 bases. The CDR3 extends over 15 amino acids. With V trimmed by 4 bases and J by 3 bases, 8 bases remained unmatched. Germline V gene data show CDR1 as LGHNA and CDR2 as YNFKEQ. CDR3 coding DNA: TGTGCCAGCAGCCCGTCGCTAGCGGAGGAAGAGACCCAGTACTTC. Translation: CASSPSLAEEETQYF.

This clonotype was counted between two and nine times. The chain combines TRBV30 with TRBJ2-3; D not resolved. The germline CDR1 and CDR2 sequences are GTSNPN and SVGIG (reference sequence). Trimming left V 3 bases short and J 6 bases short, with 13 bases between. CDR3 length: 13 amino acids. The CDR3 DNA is TGTGCCTGGAGGGCCCAGAACGGGGATACGCAGTATTTT. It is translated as CAWRAQNGDTQYF.

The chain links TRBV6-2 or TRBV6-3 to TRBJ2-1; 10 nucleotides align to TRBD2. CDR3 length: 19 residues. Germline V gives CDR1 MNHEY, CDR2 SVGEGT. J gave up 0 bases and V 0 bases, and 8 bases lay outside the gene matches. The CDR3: CASSYSRATSGASYNEQFF. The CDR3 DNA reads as TGTGCCAGCAGTTACTCCAGGGCTACTAGCGGGGCCTCCTACAATGAGCAGTTCTTC.

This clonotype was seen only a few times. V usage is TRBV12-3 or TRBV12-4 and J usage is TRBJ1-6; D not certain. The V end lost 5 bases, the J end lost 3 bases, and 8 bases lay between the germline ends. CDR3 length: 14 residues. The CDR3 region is CASSDGVYNSPLHF. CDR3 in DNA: TGTGCCAGCAGTGACGGCGTCTATAATTCACCCCTCCACTTT.

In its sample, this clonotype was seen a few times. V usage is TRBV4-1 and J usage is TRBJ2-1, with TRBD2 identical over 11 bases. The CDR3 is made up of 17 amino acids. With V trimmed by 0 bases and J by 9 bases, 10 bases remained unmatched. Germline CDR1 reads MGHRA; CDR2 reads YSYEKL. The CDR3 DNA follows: TGCGCCAGCAGCCAAGATAGAGGAACTAGCGGGAGTACTGAGCAGTTCTTC. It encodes CASSQDRGTSGSTEQFF.